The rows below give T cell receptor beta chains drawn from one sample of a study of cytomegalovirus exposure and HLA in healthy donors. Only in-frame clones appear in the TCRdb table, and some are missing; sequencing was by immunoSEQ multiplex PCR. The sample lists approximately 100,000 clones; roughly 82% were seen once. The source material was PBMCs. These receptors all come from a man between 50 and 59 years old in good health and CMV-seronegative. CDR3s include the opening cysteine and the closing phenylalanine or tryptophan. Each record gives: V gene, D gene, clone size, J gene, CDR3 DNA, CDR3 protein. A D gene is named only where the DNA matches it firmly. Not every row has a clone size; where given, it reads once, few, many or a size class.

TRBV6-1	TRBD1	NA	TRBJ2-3	TGTGCCAGCAATACAGGGGGCACAACAGATACGCAGTATTTT	CASNTGGTTDTQYF
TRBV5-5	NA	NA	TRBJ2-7	TGTGCCAGCGCTCGGGTTGCGACCGAGCAGTACTTC	CASARVATEQYF
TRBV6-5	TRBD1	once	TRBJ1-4	TGTGCCAGCAGTGCCAACAGGGGAGCTAATGAAAAACTGTTTTTT	CASSANRGANEKLFF
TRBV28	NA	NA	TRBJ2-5	TGTGCCAGCAGTTTATACAGCCAGACCCAGTACTTC	CASSLYSQTQYF
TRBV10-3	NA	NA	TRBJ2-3	TGTGCCATCAGTGAGGGGGAGGTCACAGATACGCAGTATTTT	CAISEGEVTDTQYF
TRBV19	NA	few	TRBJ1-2	TGTGCCAGTAGTATAGGAGGACAGCGCCTGGTTAGTAACACCTTC	CASSIGGQRLVSNTF
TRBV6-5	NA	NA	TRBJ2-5	TGTGCCAGCAGCCAGGACAGACGCATGGTGGCCCAGTACTTC	CASSQDRRMVAQYF
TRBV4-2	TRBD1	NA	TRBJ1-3	TGTGCCAGCAGACCAACCGGGACAGCTGGAAACACCATATATTTT	CASRPTGTAGNTIYF
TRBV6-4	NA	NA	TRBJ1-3	TGTGCCAGCCACCTTACCACTTCCTCTGGAAACACCATATATTTT	CASHLTTSSGNTIYF
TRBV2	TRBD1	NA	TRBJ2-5	TGTGCCAGCAGTGGGACAGGGGGAGAGACCCAGTACTTC	CASSGTGGETQYF
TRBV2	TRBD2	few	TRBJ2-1	TGTGCCAGCAGTGCATTTACCTCAGGACTAGCGGGAGGGACTGAGCAGTTCTTC	CASSAFTSGLAGGTEQFF
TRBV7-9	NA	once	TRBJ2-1	TGTGCCAGCAGCTTGGTAGCTGCCTACAATGAGCAGTTCTTC	CASSLVAAYNEQFF
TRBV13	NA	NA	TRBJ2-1	TGTGCCAGCAGCTTAGGCCTTGGCGGGAAGAGCTCCTACAATGAGCAGTTCTTC	CASSLGLGGKSSYNEQFF
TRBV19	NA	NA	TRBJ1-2	TGTGCCAGTAGTATACAACAGTATGGCTACACCTTC	CASSIQQYGYTF
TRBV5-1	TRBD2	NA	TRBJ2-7	TGCGCCAGCAGCCCCCGGTCTCCGCGCGGGGGCGAGCAGTACTTC	CASSPRSPRGGEQYF
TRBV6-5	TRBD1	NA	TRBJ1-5	TGTGCCAGCAGAACTGGGACAGGCAATCAGCCCCAGCATTTT	CASRTGTGNQPQHF
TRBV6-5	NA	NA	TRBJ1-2	TGTGCCAGCAGTAAACCCGGAGGGGGGGGTGGCTACACCTTC	CASSKPGGGGGYTF
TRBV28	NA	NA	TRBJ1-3	TGTGCCAGCAGTAGCGGGGCCACTGGAAACACCATATATTTT	CASSSGATGNTIYF
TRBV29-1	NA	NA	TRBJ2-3	TGCAGCGTTAAAAATTTAGGACAGCCCACAGATACGCAGTATTTT	CSVKNLGQPTDTQYF
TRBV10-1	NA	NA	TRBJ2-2	TGCGCCAGCAGTGCAGGGCCCGGGGAGCTGTTTTTT	CASSAGPGELFF
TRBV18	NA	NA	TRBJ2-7	TGTGCCAGCTCATCCGGGAACCGAGACTCCTACGAGCAGTACTTC	CASSSGNRDSYEQYF
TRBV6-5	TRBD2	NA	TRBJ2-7	TGTGCCAGCTCTCGGGGCGGGAGGGCCGGCCACGAGCAGTACTTC	CASSRGGRAGHEQYF